This TCR beta chain was identified in a study of T cells in Graves' hyperthyroidism and ophthalmopathy. Worth noting for this clonotype: What it binds is unknown.

Study-wide findings and caveats: Model output signaled ophthalmopathy a median roughly 6.1 months ahead of onset. Classification by a 13 V-J model distinguished ophthalmopathy from stable hyperthyroidism.

Germline V gene lookup returns CDR1 SEHNR and CDR2 FQNEAQ (reference sequence). The CDR3 totals 14 residues. Trimming shortened V by 6 bases and J by 0 bases, and 11 bases separated the two germline ends. RNA transcripts yielded amplified TCR beta CDR3 regions. During a first-round RT-PCR of the TCR CDR3, the HTBI primer set was used. TCRdb re-called the multiplex PCR reads with MiXCR, one entry per CDR3 protein. The sample shows more than 300,000 distinct CDR3 sequences, over 11% of them seen only once. PBMCs came from 9 to 10 ml fresh peripheral blood. The clonotype comes from a woman aged 30 to 39 with Graves' hyperthyroidism. The chain has TRBV7-9 and TRBJ1-1; D might be TRBD1 (5 bases). Material: blood. The CDR3 nucleotides read TGTGCCAGCAGGCAATCGGGGGTGAACACTGAAGCTTTCTTT. Its translation: CASRQSGVNTEAFF.